This T cell receptor (beta chain) was sequenced during a study of shared clonotypes between healthy human individuals. All of the donors resided in Nashville, Tennessee, and each was a Caucasian adult. Germline CDR1 reads LNHNV; CDR2 reads YYDKDF (reference sequence). V gave up 0 bases and J gave up 5 bases, with 13 bases separating them. The CDR3 spans 15 residues. In replicate PCRs of unsorted PBMC, about 320 ng DNA, around 29,000 T cell genomes, was used. Researchers sequenced unsorted PBMC DNA using ten immunoSEQ deep assay plates. Some clones are missing from TCRdb's copy, which holds only in-frame ones; the method was immunoSEQ multiplex PCR. The top ten clones hold 12% of a sample with approximately 440,000 clones, over 60% of them seen once.

The sequence was collected from a woman in her thirties or forties in good health. Some clones in this sample may be carry-over from other donors' samples. Specimen: PBMCs. This chain connects TRBV15 to TRBJ2-5; tentatively, D is TRBD2 (6 bases). In nucleotides, the CDR3 is TGTGCCACCAGCAGAGACTTAGCGGCCGTGGAGACCCAGTACTTC. Its translation: CATSRDLAAVETQYF.